This TCR beta chain was sequenced during a study of response to subunit inactivated influenza vaccine. The junction had 20 bases not matched to a gene; V was cut back by 5 bases and J by 9 bases. The length of the CDR3 is 19 residues. The V gene's germline CDR1 is SGHAT and CDR2 FQDESV (reference sequence). This clonotype has more than one count but fewer than ten. What it binds is unknown. TCRdb independently ran MiXCR on the RT-PCR reads; one entry per CDR3 protein. The sample consists of 530,000 or so distinct CDR3 sequences, around 13% of them appearing once. Study conclusions and caveats: Authors proposed each seasonal influenza vaccination draws in few new T cells.

The gene calls are TRBV11-1 and TRBJ1-6; 9 bases match TRBD1. The sequencing here drew on PBMCs from blood, taken roughly 13 days after vaccination. This sequence was found in a man aged 50 or older who received an inactivated influenza vaccine. CDR3 amino acids: CASSPQGAHVSVPVSPLHF. The CDR3 DNA is TGTGCCAGCAGCCCACAGGGGGCACACGTATCAGTTCCGGTTTCACCCCTCCACTTT.